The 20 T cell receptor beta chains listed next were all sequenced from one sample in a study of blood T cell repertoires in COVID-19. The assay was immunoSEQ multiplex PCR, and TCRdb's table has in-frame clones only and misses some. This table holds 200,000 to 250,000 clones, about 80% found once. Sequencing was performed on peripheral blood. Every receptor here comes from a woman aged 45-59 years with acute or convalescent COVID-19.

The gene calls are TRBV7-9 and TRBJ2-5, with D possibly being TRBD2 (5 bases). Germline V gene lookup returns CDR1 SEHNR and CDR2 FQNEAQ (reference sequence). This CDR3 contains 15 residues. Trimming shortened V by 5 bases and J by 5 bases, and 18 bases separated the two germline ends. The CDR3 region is CASSLIAGLWETQYF. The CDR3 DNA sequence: TGTGCCAGCAGCCTCATTGCTGGACTTTGGGAGACCCAGTACTTC.

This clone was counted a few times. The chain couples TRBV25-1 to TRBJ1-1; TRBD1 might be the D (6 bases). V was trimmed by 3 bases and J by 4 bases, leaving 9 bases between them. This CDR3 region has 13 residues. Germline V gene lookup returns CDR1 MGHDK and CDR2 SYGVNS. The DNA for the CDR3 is TGTGCCAGCAGTGAGCCGACAGGCACTGAAGCTTTCTTT. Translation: CASSEPTGTEAFF.

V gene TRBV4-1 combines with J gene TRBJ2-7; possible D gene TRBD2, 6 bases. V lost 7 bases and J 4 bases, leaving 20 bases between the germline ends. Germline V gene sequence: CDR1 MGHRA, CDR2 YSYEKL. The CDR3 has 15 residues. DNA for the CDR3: TGCGCCAGCACCCCAACGGGCGGGACCTCGTACGAGCAGTACTTC. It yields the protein CASTPTGGTSYEQYF.

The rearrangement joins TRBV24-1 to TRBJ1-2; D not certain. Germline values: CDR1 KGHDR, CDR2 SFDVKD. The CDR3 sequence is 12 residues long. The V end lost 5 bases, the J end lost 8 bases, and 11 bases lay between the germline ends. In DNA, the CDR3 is TGTGCCACCAGTGGTAACATCGGGGGCTACACCTTC. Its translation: CATSGNIGGYTF.

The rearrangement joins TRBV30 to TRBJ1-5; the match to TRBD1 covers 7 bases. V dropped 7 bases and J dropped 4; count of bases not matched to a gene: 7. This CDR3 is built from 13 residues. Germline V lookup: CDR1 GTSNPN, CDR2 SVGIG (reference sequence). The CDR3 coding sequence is TGTGCCTATAGGGGACAGAATAATCAGCCCCAGCATTTT. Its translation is CAYRGQNNQPQHF. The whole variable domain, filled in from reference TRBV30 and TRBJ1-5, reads SQTIHQWPATLVQPVGSPLSLECTVEGTSNPNLYWYRQAAGRGLQLLFYSVGIGQISSEVPQNLSASRPQDRQFILSSKKLLLSDSGFYLCAYRGQNNQPQHFGDGTRLSIL.

For the CDR3, the DNA is TGTGCCAGCAGCCCCCCGGGAGAGGGGAATCAGCCCCAGCATTTT. Amino acids: CASSPPGEGNQPQHF. The chain recombines TRBV28 with TRBJ1-5; a weak D match, TRBD1 (5 bases). V was cut by 6 bases and J by 4 bases, with 16 bases left in between. The V gene's germline CDR1 is MDHEN and CDR2 SYDVKM. The CDR3 has 15 amino acids. Looking up the rest from reference TRBV28 and TRBJ1-5 gives the full variable domain: DVKVTQSSRYLVKRTGEKVFLECVQDMDHENMFWYRQDPGLGLRLIYFSYDVKMKEKGDIPEGYSVSREKKERFSLILESASTNQTSMYLCASSPPGEGNQPQHFGDGTRLSIL.

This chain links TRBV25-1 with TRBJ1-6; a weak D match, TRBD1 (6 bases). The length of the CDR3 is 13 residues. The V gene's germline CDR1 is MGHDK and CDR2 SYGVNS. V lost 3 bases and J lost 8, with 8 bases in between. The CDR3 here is CASSDRQDSPLHF. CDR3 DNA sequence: TGTGCCAGCAGTGATCGACAGGATTCACCCCTCCACTTT.

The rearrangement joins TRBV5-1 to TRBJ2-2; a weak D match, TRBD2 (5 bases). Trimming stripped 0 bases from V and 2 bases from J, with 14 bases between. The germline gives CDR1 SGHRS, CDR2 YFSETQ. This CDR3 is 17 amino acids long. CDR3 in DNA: TGCGCCAGCAGCTTGGCCCCAACGACTACTAACACCGGGGAGCTGTTTTTT. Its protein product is CASSLAPTTTNTGELFF.

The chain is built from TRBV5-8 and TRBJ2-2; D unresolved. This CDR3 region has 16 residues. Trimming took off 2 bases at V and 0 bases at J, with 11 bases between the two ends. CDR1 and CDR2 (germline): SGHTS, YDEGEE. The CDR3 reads CASSFVTGANTGELFF. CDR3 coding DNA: TGTGCCAGCAGCTTCGTTACGGGTGCGAACACCGGGGAGCTGTTTTTT.

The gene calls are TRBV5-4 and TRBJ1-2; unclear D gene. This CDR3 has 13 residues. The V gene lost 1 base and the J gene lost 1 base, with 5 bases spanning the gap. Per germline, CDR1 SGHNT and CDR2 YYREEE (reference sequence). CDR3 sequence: CASSLNSNYGYTF. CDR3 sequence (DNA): TGTGCCAGCAGCTTGAACAGTAACTATGGCTACACCTTC.

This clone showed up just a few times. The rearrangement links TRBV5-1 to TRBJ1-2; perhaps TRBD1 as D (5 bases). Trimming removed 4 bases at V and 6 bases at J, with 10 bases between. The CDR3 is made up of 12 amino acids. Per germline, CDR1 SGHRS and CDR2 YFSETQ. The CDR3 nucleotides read TGCGCCAGCAGCCCCGAAGGGGATGGCTACACCTTC. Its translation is CASSPEGDGYTF.

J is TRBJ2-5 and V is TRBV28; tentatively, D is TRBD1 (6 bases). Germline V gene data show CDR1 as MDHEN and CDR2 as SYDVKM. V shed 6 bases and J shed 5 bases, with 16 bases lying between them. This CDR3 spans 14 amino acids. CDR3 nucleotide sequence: TGTGCCAGCAGCTTCTCGTGGGGGCGGGAGACCCAGTACTTC. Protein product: CASSFSWGRETQYF.

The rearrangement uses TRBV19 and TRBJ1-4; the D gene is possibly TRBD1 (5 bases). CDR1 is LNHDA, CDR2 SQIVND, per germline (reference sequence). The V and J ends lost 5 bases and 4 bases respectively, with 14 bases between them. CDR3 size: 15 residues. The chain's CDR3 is CASSPREGLNEKLFF. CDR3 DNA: TGTGCCAGTAGTCCCCGGGAGGGACTTAATGAAAAACTGTTTTTT.

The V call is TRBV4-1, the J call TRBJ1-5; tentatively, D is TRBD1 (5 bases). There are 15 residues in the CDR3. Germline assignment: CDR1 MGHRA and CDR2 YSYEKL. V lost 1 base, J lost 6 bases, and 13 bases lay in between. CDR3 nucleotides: TGCGCCAGCAGCCAAGTCCCAGGGTCTCGTCAGCCCCAGCATTTT. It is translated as CASSQVPGSRQPQHF.

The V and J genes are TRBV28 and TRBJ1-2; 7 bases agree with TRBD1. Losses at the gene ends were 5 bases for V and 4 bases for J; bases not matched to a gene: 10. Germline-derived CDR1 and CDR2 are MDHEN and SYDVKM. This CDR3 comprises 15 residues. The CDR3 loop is CASSPKYRGGYGYTF. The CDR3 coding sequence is TGTGCCAGCAGTCCCAAATACAGGGGTGGCTATGGCTACACCTTC.

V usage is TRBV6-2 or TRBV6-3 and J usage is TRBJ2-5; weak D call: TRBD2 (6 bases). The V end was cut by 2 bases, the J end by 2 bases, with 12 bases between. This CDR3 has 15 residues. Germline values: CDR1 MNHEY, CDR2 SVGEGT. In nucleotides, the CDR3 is TGTGCCAGCAGTTACCACCAGCGGGTACAAGAGACCCAGTACTTC. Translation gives CASSYHQRVQETQYF.

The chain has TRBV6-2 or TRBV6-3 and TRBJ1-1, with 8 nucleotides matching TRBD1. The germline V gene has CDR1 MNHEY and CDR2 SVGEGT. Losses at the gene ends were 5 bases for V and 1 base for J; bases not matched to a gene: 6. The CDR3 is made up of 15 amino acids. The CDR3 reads CASSTGGHRNTEAFF. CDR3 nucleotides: TGTGCCAGCAGTACAGGGGGACACCGGAACACTGAAGCTTTCTTT.

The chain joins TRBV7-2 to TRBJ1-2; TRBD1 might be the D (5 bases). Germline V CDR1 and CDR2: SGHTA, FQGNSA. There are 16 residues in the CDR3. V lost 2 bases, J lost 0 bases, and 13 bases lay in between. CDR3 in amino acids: CASSLRRTTSNYGYTF. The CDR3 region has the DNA TGTGCCAGCAGCTTAAGACGGACAACCTCTAACTATGGCTACACCTTC.

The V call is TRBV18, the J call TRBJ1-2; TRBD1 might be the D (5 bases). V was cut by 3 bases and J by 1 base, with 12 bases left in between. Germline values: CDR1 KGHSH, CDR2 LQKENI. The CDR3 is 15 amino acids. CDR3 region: CASSPSEGVNYGYTF. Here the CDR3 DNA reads TGTGCCAGCTCACCCTCCGAAGGGGTTAACTATGGCTACACCTTC.

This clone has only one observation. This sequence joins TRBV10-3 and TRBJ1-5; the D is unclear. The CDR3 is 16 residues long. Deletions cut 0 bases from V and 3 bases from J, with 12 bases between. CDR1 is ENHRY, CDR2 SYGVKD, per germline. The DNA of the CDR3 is TGTGCCATCAGTGAGTCCGGCAGGTTTAACAATCAGCCCCAGCATTTT. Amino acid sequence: CAISESGRFNNQPQHF.